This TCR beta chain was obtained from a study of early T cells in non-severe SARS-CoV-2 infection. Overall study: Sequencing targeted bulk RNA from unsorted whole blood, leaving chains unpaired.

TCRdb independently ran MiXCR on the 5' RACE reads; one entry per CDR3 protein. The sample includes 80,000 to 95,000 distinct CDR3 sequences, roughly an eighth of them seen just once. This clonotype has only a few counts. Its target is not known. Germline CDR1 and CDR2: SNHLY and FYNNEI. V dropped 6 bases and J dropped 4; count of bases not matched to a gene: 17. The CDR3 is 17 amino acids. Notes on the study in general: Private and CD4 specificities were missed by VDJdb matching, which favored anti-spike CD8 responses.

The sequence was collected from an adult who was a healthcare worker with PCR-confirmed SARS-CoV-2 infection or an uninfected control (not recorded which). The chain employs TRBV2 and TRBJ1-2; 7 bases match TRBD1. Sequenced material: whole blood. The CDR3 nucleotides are TGTGCCAGCAGCCTGCCTTGGGGGCAGGGGGTTAGCTATGGCTACACCTTC. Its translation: CASSLPWGQGVSYGYTF.